The sequence of this T cell receptor beta chain was determined in a study of shared clonotypes between healthy human individuals. The wider study: Per-donor plates numbered three CD4 naive, three CD4 memory, two CD8 naive and one CD8 memory.

Splitting of each subset's genomic DNA was done evenly across several immunoSEQ plates. Clones were read by immunoSEQ multiplex PCR, and TCRdb kept only the in-frame ones, dropping some. This table holds 1.5 million to 1.9 million clones, nearly 99% found once. Study observations and caveats: Genetic and exposure-history diversity was limited by the few donors.

The table lists this clone with a few counts. The antigen remains unidentified. Germline CDR1 is GTSNPN and CDR2 is SVGIG (reference sequence). The CDR3 loop spans 13 amino acids. Trimming took off 2 bases at V and 12 bases at J, with 16 bases between the two ends. The TCR originated in a man aged 25 to 40 in good health. Sequenced: naive CD4+ T cells sorted from blood. The subset: CD45RA+ positively selected. The rearrangement uses TRBV30 and TRBJ2-2; D may be TRBD2 (5 bases). The CDR3 loop reads CAWSTRGQAKLFF. The CDR3 DNA follows: TGTGCCTGGAGTACACGGGGTCAGGCTAAGCTGTTTTTT.